This TCR beta chain comes out of a study of siplizumab effects on memory and regulatory T cells. Whole-study findings and limits: Siplizumab, the agent tested, significantly reduced alloreactive sequences traceable to unstimulated CD4+ memory cells.

Libraries were prepared by immunoSEQ multiplex PCR; TCRdb keeps only in-frame clonotypes and omits some of them. The sample carries roughly 120,000 clones, around 90% recorded once. The trim removed 6 bases at V and 14 bases at J, leaving 15 bases unmatched. The germline CDR1 and CDR2 sequences are MNHEY and SMNVEV (reference sequence). CDR3 length: 14 residues. Points on this clone: The antigen is undetermined.

The sequence was collected from a human donor in good health. This chain links TRBV27 with TRBJ1-2; 10 bases match TRBD1. Material for sequencing was CD4+ T cells sorted from blood. For the CDR3, the DNA is TGTGCCAGCAGCTCCCAACCGGGACAGGGGCCAGGGACCTTC. The encoded protein is CASSSQPGQGPGTF.